This paragraph reports one T cell receptor beta chain. What it binds is unknown. The sample is drawn from a study of T cell responses to AZD1222 COVID-19 vaccine. V lost 0 bases to trimming and J lost 7 bases, with 9 bases between them. Germline V lookup: CDR1 LGHNA, CDR2 YNFKEQ. CDR3 length: 13 amino acids. Only in-frame clones appear in the TCRdb table, and some are missing; sequencing was by immunoSEQ multiplex PCR. The sample holds 90,000 to 150,000 clones, 87% seen once. Study outcomes and limitations: Seropositive at baseline were only a handful of AZD1222 recipients. Donors were mostly white British, more females; clonal diversity possibly underestimated. Two doses of AZD1222 preceded a rise in Spike-specific TCR breadth and depth. Targets within unmutated variant regions were reportedly found for nearly half of spike-specific TCRs.

The sample consisted of peripheral blood, taken 28 days after the second AZD1222 dose. V usage is TRBV4-2 and J usage is TRBJ1-1, with D perhaps matching TRBD1 (5 bases). The clonotype was recovered from an adult who received the AZD1222 COVID-19 vaccine. CDR3 sequence: CASSQDNDSEAFF. Written as DNA, the CDR3 is TGTGCCAGCAGCCAAGATAACGACAGTGAAGCTTTCTTT.